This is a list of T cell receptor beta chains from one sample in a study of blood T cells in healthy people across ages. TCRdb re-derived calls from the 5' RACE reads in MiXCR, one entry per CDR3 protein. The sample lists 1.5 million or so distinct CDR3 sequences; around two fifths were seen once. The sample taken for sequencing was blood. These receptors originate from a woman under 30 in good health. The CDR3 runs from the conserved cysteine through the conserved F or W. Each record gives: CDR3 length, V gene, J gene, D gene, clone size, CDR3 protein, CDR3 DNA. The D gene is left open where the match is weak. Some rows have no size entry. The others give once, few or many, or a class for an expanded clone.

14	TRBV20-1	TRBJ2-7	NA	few	CSAREGTKTYEQYF	TGCAGTGCTAGAGAGGGGACGAAAACCTACGAGCAGTACTTC
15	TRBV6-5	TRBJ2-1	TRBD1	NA	CASSRGTGDYNEQFF	TGTGCCAGCAGCCGCGGGACAGGAGACTACAATGAGCAGTTCTTC
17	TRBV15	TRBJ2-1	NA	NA	CATSGLSGDGSYNEQFF	TGTGCCACCAGCGGACTATCCGGGGACGGATCCTACAATGAGCAGTTCTTC
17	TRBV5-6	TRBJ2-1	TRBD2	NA	CASSPTRSSGAYNEQFF	TGTGCCAGCAGCCCGACCCGTTCTAGCGGGGCATACAATGAGCAGTTCTTC
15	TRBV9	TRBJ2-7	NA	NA	CASSVAGNSYNEQYF	TGTGCCAGCAGCGTAGCCGGGAATTCCTACAATGAGCAGTACTTC
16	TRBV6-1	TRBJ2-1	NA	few	CASKGQGPGTYNEQFF	TGTGCCAGCAAGGGGCAGGGGCCCGGGACCTACAATGAGCAGTTCTTC
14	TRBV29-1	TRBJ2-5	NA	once	CSVEEGARGETQYF	TGCAGCGTTGAGGAGGGGGCTCGGGGAGAGACCCAGTACTTC
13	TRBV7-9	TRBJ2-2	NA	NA	CASSLDLTGELFF	TGTGCCAGCAGCCTCGACTTAACCGGGGAGCTGTTTTTT
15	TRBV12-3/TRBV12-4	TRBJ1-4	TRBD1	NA	CASTVSTGKGEKLFF	TGTGCCAGCACCGTATCGACAGGGAAAGGGGAAAAACTGTTTTTT
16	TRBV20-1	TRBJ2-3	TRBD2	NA	CSARLAGGPVTDTQYF	TGCAGTGCCCGACTAGCGGGGGGGCCGGTGACAGATACGCAGTATTTT
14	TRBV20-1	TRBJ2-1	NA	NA	CSARRQGAYNERFF	TGCAGTGCTAGAAGGCAGGGCGCCTACAATGAGCGGTTCTTC
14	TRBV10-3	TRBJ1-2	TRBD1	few	CASWSGQGGNGYTF	TGTGCCAGCTGGTCCGGACAGGGAGGAAATGGCTACACCTTC
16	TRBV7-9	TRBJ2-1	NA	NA	CASSSPGGATYNEQFF	TGTGCCAGCAGTTCCCCTGGGGGAGCGACCTACAATGAGCAGTTCTTC
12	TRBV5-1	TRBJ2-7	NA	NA	CASMGAGAEQYF	TGCGCCAGCATGGGAGCAGGGGCCGAGCAGTACTTC
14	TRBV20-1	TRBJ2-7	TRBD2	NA	CSARAGTSYYEQYF	TGCAGTGCTAGAGCCGGGACTAGCTATTACGAGCAGTACTTC
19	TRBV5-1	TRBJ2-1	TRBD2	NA	CASSLGGLAGGPTYNEQFF	TGCGCCAGCAGCTTGGGGGGACTAGCGGGGGGCCCTACCTACAATGAGCAGTTCTTC
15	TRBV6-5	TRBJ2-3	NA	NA	CASSSSFSSTDTQYF	TGTGCCAGCAGTTCCTCGTTTAGTAGCACAGATACGCAGTATTTT
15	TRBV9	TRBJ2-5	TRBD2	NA	CASSVARAGVETQYF	TGTGCCAGCAGCGTCGCGAGAGCGGGAGTAGAGACCCAGTACTTC
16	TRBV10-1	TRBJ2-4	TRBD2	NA	CASSEVMASGKNIQYF	TGCGCCAGCAGTGAAGTTATGGCTAGCGGGAAAAACATTCAGTACTTC
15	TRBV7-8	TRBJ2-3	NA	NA	CASSFGQNGADTQYF	TGTGCCAGCAGCTTCGGGCAGAACGGGGCAGATACGCAGTATTTT
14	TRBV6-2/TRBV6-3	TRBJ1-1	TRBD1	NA	CASRDGQGNTEAFF	TGTGCCAGCAGGGATGGACAGGGGAACACTGAAGCTTTCTTT
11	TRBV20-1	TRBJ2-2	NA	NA	CSAPRQGELFF	TGCAGTGCCCCGAGGCAGGGGGAGCTGTTTTTT
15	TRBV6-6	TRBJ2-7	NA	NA	CASTLYQGSGNEQYF	TGTGCCAGCACCCTTTACCAGGGAAGCGGTAACGAGCAGTACTTC
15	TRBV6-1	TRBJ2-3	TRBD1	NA	CASRKGQASTDTQYF	TGTGCCAGCAGAAAGGGACAGGCTAGCACAGATACGCAGTATTTT
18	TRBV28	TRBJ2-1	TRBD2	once	CASSPPATTSGGISEQFF	TGTGCCAGCAGTCCCCCGGCAACGACTAGCGGGGGGATAAGTGAGCAGTTCTTC
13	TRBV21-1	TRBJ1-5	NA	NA	CASSKYSNQPQHF	TGTGCCAGCAGCAAGTATAGCAATCAGCCCCAGCATTTT
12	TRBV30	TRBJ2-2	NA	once	CAWIGLTGELFF	TGTGCCTGGATCGGACTCACCGGGGAGCTGTTTTTT
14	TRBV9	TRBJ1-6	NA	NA	CASSTGDRLSALHF	TGTGCCAGCAGCACAGGAGACAGGTTGTCGGCCCTCCACTTT
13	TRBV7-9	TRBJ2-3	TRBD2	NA	CARSGGAVDTQYF	TGTGCCCGCAGCGGGGGGGCCGTAGATACGCAGTATTTT
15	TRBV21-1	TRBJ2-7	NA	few	CASTWPDEGSYEQYF	TGTGCCAGCACGTGGCCCGATGAAGGCTCCTACGAGCAGTACTTC
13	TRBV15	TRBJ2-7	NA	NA	CATSRILRYEQYF	TGTGCCACCAGCAGAATTCTCCGTTACGAGCAGTACTTC
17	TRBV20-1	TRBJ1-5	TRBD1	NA	CSARGQGKIGNNQPQHF	TGCAGTGCTAGGGGACAGGGAAAGATTGGTAACAATCAGCCCCAGCATTTT
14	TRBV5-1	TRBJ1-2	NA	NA	CASSPPGASLGYTF	TGCGCCAGCAGCCCGCCGGGGGCCTCGCTTGGCTACACCTTC
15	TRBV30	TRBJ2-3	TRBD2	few	CAWSVLAGGADTQYF	TGTGCCTGGAGCGTACTAGCGGGAGGAGCAGATACGCAGTATTTT
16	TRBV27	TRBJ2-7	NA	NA	CASKPIAGALLYEQYF	TGTGCCAGCAAGCCCATTGCGGGGGCCCTCCTTTACGAGCAGTACTTC
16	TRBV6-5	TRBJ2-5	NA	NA	CPSSSGTVVYQETQYF	TGTCCCAGCAGTTCAGGGACCGTTGTGTACCAAGAGACCCAGTACTTC
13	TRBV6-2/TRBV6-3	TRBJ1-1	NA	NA	CASSITGREDAFF	TGTGCCAGCAGTATAACAGGCAGGGAGGATGCTTTCTTT
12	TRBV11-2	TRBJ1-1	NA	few	CASSLGTSEAFF	TGTGCCAGCAGCTTAGGGACATCCGAAGCTTTCTTT
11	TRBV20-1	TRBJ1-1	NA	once	CSVPWNTEAFF	TGCAGTGTCCCGTGGAACACTGAAGCTTTCTTT
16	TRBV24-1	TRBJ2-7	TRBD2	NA	CATSDSPGGSVNEQYF	TGTGCCACCAGTGATTCGCCGGGCGGGAGTGTCAATGAGCAGTACTTC
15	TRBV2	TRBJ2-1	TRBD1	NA	CASSLDRAQGNEQFF	TGTGCCAGCAGTTTGGACAGGGCCCAGGGCAATGAGCAGTTCTTC
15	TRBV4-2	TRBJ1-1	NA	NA	CASGQDRWGNTEAFF	TGTGCCAGCGGCCAAGACCGTTGGGGAAACACTGAAGCTTTCTTT